This T cell receptor beta chain was identified in a study of cytomegalovirus exposure and HLA in healthy donors. Study-wide background: According to later analysis, the same platform produced the 120 validation and several hundred first-cohort repertoires.

Here immunoSEQ multiplex PCR was the method, and the copy in TCRdb shows in-frame clones only, minus some. The sample lists 180,000 or so clones; around nine tenths were seen once. Overall study results and limits: Within the 100 to 150 validation repertoires, first-cohort TCR clusters tended to co-occur, according to a later analysis. Researchers counted roughly 150 TCR beta chains as cytomegalovirus-associated.

Trimming removed 2 bases at V and 6 bases at J, with 5 bases between. Germline assignment: CDR1 MDHEN and CDR2 SYDVKM. The CDR3 totals 12 residues. This clone showed up just once. Its antigen is not identified. Other DNA variants within this sample encode the same CDR3. Donors came from a validation cohort of 90 to 150 subjects, distinct from the first 666-subject cohort. The receptor was derived from a man between 18 and 29 years old in good health and CMV-seropositive. This chain joins TRBV28 and TRBJ1-5; D remains unclear. The sequenced sample was PBMCs. CDR3 bases: TGTGCCAGCAGTTTACGAGGTCAGCCCCAGCATTTT. Its protein product is CASSLRGQPQHF.